One and the same sample provided the 7 T cell receptor beta chains below, sequenced in a study of CD8+ T cells in alopecia areata. Sample treatment: oral pan-JAK inhibitor, 5-10 mg twice daily. RNA extraction was followed by reverse transcription into cDNA, which acted as the sequencing template. Repertoires were generated with immunoSEQ multiplex PCR, while TCRdb's copy carries only in-frame clones and drops some. The profile shows 190,000 or so clones, 45% to 75% of them singletons. The sequences come from CD4+ T cells sorted from blood, collected at week 4, from a patient treated with tofacitinib. The receptor set was obtained from a human donor with alopecia areata.

This clone was detected only a few times. The V call is TRBV9, the J call TRBJ2-5; possible D gene TRBD1, 5 bases. Germline loops: CDR1 SGDLS, CDR2 YYNGEE. Trimming cost V 3 bases and J 2 bases, with 17 bases left between them. This CDR3 region has 16 residues. The CDR3 protein is CASSENLGAVQETQYF. Here the CDR3 DNA reads TGTGCCAGCAGCGAAAACCTAGGGGCAGTACAAGAGACCCAGTACTTC.

The chain is built from TRBV13 and TRBJ2-3; D possibly corresponds to TRBD1 (5 bases). Trimming removed 4 bases from V and 0 bases from J, with 14 bases in between. CDR1 is PRHDT and CDR2 is FYEKMQ in the germline V gene (reference sequence). CDR3 length equals 16 residues. CDR3 coding DNA: TGTGCCAGCAGCTCCCAGGGCATGGTTAGCACAGATACGCAGTATTTT. This sequence encodes CASSSQGMVSTDTQYF.

The V and J genes are TRBV30 and TRBJ1-2; D unclear. Germline-derived CDR1 and CDR2 are GTSNPN and SVGIG (reference sequence). The CDR3 totals 13 residues. Trimming shortened V by 2 bases and J by 8 bases, and 15 bases separated the two germline ends. CDR3 in DNA: TGTGCCTGGAGTCGAGGGCCTGGGGAAGGCTACACCTTC. It is translated as CAWSRGPGEGYTF.

V is TRBV27 and J is TRBJ1-1; D remains unclear. There are 13 residues in the CDR3. With 4 bases removed from V and 4 bases from J, the gap between germline ends came to 10 bases. Germline V lookup: CDR1 MNHEY, CDR2 SMNVEV (reference sequence). CDR3 sequence: CASSYDSSTEAFF. The CDR3 DNA sequence: TGTGCCAGCAGTTATGATTCGAGCACTGAAGCTTTCTTT.

The V and J genes are TRBV30 and TRBJ1-1; TRBD1 might be the D (5 bases). Trimming took off 4 bases at V and 5 bases at J, with 14 bases between the two ends. The germline gives CDR1 GTSNPN, CDR2 SVGIG (reference sequence). The CDR3 runs to 13 residues. The CDR3 region has the DNA TGTGCCTGGATATCCAGGGAGGGGACTGAAGCTTTCTTT. It encodes CAWISREGTEAFF.

The rearrangement joins TRBV11-2 to TRBJ1-6, with D unresolved. V lost 5 bases, J lost 0 bases, and 5 bases lay in between. The CDR3 runs to 14 residues. Germline V gives CDR1 SGHAT, CDR2 FQNNGV. The CDR3 sequence is CASSVSSYNSPLHF. The DNA for the CDR3 is TGTGCCAGCAGCGTGAGCTCCTATAATTCACCCCTCCACTTT. Supplemented by reference TRBV11-2 and TRBJ1-6, the full variable domain reads EAGVAQSPRYKIIEKRQSVAFWCNPISGHATLYWYQQILGQGPKLLIQFQNNGVVDDSQLPKDRFSAERLKGVDSTLKIQPAKLEDSAVYLCASSVSSYNSPLHFGNGTRLTVT.

This chain links TRBV27 with TRBJ1-2; TRBD1 matches 8 bases. The germline V gene has CDR1 MNHEY and CDR2 SMNVEV (reference sequence). The CDR3 covers 13 residues. With V trimmed by 5 bases and J by 4 bases, 3 bases remained unmatched. The CDR3 spells CASSMDRAYGYTF. CDR3 sequence (DNA): TGTGCCAGCAGTATGGACAGGGCCTATGGCTACACCTTC.